This T cell receptor beta chain was captured by sequencing in a study of neurological immune-mediated disorders. Synthesis of cDNA used 5'RACE (with 10-nucleotide random UMIs). TCRdb itself ran the 5' RACE reads through MiXCR, one entry per CDR3 protein. This table has 55,000 to 70,000 distinct CDR3 sequences, roughly 3.9% appearing once. From germline, CDR1 is ENHRY and CDR2 SYGVKD. The CDR3 contains 14 residues. The V gene lost 3 bases and the J gene lost 4 bases, with 12 bases spanning the gap. This clonotype was seen ten or more times. Its target is unknown. The study's findings and limits: Expansion of TCR clones was greatest in HTLV-1-associated myelopathy and smallest in multiple sclerosis, where it fell below that of healthy controls. A possible signature appeared as one related-CDR3 cluster, in which phylogenetic grouping placed the repertoires of 18 of 34 multiple sclerosis patients. With the multiple sclerosis repertoire cluster, none of the clinical or MRI features showed an association.

This rearrangement joins TRBV10-3 to TRBJ1-2; tentative D call: TRBD1 (6 bases). The TCR was taken from a man aged 25 to 45 with multiple sclerosis. Specimen: PBMCs. As DNA, the CDR3 is TGTGCCATCAGTGAAACAGGGAATAGCTATGGCTACACCTTC. It specifies CAISETGNSYGYTF.